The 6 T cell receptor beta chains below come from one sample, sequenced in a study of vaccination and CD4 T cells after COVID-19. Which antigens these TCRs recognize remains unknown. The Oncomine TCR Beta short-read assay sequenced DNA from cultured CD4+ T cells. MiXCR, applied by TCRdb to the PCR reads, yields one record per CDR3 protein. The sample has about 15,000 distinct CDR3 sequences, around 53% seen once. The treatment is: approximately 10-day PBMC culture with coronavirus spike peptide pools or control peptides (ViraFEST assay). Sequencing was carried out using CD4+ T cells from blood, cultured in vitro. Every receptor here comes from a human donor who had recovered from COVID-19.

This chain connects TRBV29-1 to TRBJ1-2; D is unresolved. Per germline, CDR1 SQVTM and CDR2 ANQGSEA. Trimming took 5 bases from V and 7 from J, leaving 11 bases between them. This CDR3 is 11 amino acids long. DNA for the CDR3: TGCAGCGTTCAACGGGATTTTGGCTACACCTTC. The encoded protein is CSVQRDFGYTF. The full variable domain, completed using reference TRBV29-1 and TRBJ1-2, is SAVISQKPSRDICQRGTSLTIQCQVDSQVTMMFWYRQQPGQSLTLIATANQGSEATYESGFVIDKFPISRPNLTFSTLTVSNMSPEDSSIYLCSVQRDFGYTFGSGTRLTVV.

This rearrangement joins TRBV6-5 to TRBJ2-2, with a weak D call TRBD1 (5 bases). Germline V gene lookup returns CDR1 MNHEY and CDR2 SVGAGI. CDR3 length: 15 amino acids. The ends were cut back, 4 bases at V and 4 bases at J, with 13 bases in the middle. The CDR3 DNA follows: TGTGCCAGCAGTTGGAATGGGGCCGGCACCGGGGAGCTGTTTTTT. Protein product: CASSWNGAGTGELFF.

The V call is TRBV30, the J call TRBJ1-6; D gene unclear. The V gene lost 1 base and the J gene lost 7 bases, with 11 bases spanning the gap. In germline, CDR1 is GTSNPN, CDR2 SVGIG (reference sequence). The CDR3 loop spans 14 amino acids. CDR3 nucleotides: TGTGCCTGGAGTGCATCGTTCTTAAATTCACCCCTCCACTTT. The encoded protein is CAWSASFLNSPLHF.

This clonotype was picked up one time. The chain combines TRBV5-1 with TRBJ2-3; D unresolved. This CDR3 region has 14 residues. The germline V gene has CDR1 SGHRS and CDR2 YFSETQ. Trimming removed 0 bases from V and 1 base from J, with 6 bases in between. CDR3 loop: CASSLDIRTDTQYF. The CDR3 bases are TGCGCCAGCAGCTTGGACATTCGCACAGATACGCAGTATTTT.

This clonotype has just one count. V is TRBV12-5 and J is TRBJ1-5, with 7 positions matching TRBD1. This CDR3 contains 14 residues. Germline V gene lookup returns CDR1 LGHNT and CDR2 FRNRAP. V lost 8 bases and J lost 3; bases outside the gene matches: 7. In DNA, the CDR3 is TGTGCTAGTTCATTGGGACAGACCAATCAGCCCCAGCATTTT. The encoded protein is CASSLGQTNQPQHF.

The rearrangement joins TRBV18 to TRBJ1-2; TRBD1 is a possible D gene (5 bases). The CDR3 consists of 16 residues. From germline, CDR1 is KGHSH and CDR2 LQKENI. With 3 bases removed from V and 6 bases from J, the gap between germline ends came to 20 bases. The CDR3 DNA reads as TGTGCCAGCTCACCCTCCGAGAGGGGCCGGCGAGATGGCTACACCTTC. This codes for CASSPSERGRRDGYTF. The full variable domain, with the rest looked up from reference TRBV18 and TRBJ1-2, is NAGVMQNPRHLVRRRGQEARLRCSPMKGHSHVYWYRQLPEEGLKFMVYLQKENIIDESGMPKERFSAEFPKEGPSILRIQQVVRGDSAAYFCASSPSERGRRDGYTFGSGTRLTVV.